This TCR beta chain was identified in a study of control samples from healthy donors and cancer patients. This clone is a singleton in its sample. Assay: immunoSEQ multiplex PCR; the TCRdb copy retains only in-frame clones and omits some. The data contain about 51,000 clones, 75% to 85% of them singletons. J lost 4 bases, V lost 10 bases, and 15 bases had no gene match. CDR1 and CDR2 from the germline V gene are MDHEN and SYDVKM. The CDR3 sequence is 16 residues long. The clonotype comes from a man aged 70-80 years in good health. The chain couples TRBV28 to TRBJ1-2, with TRBD1 matching 10 bases. The sequenced material came from blood. The CDR3 sequence is CAIQKTGGQDSYGYTF. CDR3 nucleotide sequence: TGTGCCATACAAAAGACAGGGGGCCAAGATAGCTATGGCTACACCTTC.